The next 6 T cell receptor beta chains were all read from a single sample in a study of cytomegalovirus exposure and HLA in healthy donors. Vbeta (60) and Jbeta (13) primers were used in the PCR. Measured with immunoSEQ multiplex PCR; TCRdb has only the in-frame clones, and not every one. The data hold some 140,000 clones, with around 80% observed a single time. Sequencing was done on a sample of PBMCs. The origin of the receptors is a man aged 30 to 45 in good health.

The gene calls are TRBV6-5 and TRBJ1-1; 9 bases agree with TRBD1. This CDR3 region has 14 residues. The V gene's germline CDR1 is MNHEY and CDR2 SVGAGI. V shed 4 bases, J shed 2 bases, and the junction held 2 bases outside the gene matches. This chain's CDR3 is CASSLQGANTEAFF. CDR3 DNA: TGTGCCAGCAGTTTACAGGGGGCTAACACTGAAGCTTTCTTT.

This clone was observed a few times. The chain carries TRBV11-2 and TRBJ2-7, with D possibly matching TRBD1 (6 bases). The CDR3 runs to 14 residues. Deletions cut 5 bases from V and 1 base from J, with 12 bases between. The V gene's germline CDR1 is SGHAT and CDR2 FQNNGV. CDR3 sequence (DNA): TGTGCCAGCAGCGAGGCCGGACAGTCCTACGAGCAGTACTTC. Amino acids: CASSEAGQSYEQYF.

The chain carries TRBV5-6 and TRBJ2-7, with D maybe TRBD2 (6 bases). Germline assignment: CDR1 SGHDT and CDR2 YYEEEE. The germline V and J ends were trimmed by 2 bases and 0 bases, with 9 bases remaining between them. This CDR3 spans 14 amino acids. CDR3 nucleotide sequence: TGTGCCAGCAGCTTCGTAGCGGCCTCCTACGAGCAGTACTTC. Its protein is CASSFVAASYEQYF.

This chain uses TRBV27 with TRBJ2-1; TRBD2 agrees at 7 bases. J lost 13 bases, V lost 6 bases, and 12 bases had no gene match. Germline CDR1 reads MNHEY; CDR2 reads SMNVEV (reference sequence). This CDR3 contains 13 residues. The CDR3 protein is CASRPGVGGRQFF. The CDR3 coding sequence is TGTGCCAGCAGACCGGGGGTTGGCGGGAGACAGTTCTTC.

V and J are TRBV30 and TRBJ1-1; TRBD1 might be the D (6 bases). Germline V gives CDR1 GTSNPN, CDR2 SVGIG (reference sequence). The V gene lost 3 bases and the J gene lost 0 bases, with 11 bases spanning the gap. The CDR3 is made up of 14 amino acids. Here the CDR3 DNA reads TGTGCCTGGAGGGCGGGGGGCATGAACACTGAAGCTTTCTTT. It translates to CAWRAGGMNTEAFF.

V is TRBV30 and J is TRBJ2-7, with a tentative D call TRBD1 (7 bases). Trimming removed 8 bases from V and 9 bases from J, with 20 bases in between. There are 12 residues in the CDR3. CDR1 is GTSNPN and CDR2 is SVGIG in the germline V gene (reference sequence). CDR3 in DNA: TGTGCCAGCAACCAGGGGGGACGTGGGCAGTACTTC. This gives the protein CASNQGGRGQYF.